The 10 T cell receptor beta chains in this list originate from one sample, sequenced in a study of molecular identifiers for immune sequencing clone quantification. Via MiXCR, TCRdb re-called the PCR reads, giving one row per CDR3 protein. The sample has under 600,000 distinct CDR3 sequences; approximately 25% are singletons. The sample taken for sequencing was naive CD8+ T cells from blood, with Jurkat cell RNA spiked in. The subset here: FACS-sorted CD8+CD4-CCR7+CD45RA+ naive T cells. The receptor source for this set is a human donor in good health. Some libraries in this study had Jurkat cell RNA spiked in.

In DNA, the CDR3 is TGTGCCAGCAGTACCGGGGGGGCCTACTCCTACGAGCAGTACTTC. Protein product: CASSTGGAYSYEQYF. The chain carries TRBV27 and TRBJ2-7; 8 bases fit TRBD2. The CDR3 runs to 15 residues. Trimming at V came to 5 bases and at J to 0 bases, leaving 6 bases not matched to a gene. Per the germline V gene, CDR1 is MNHEY and CDR2 is SMNVEV (reference sequence).

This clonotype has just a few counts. The CDR3 bases are TGTGCCAGCAGCTTAGGTCGGACTAGCGGCAATGAGCAGTTCTTC. Protein product: CASSLGRTSGNEQFF. The rearrangement links TRBV11-2 to TRBJ2-1; 10 bases fit TRBD2. The CDR3 spans 15 residues. Germline V CDR1 and CDR2: SGHAT, FQNNGV. V was pared by 1 base and J by 6 bases, with 3 bases of the junction left unmatched.

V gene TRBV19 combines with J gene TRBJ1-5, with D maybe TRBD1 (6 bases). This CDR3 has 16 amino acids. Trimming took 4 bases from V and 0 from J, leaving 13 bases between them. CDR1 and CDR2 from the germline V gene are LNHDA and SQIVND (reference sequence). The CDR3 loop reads CASSKGGVYSNQPQHF. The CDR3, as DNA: TGTGCCAGTAGTAAAGGGGGGGTCTATAGCAATCAGCCCCAGCATTTT.

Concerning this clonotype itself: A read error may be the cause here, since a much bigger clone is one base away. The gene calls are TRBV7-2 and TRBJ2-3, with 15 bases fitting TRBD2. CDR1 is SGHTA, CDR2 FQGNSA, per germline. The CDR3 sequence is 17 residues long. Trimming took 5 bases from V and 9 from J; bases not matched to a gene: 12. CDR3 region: CASSQGLAGGFFETQYF. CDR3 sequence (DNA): TGTGCCAGCAGCCAGGGACTAGCGGGAGGTTTTTTCGAAACGCAGTATTTT. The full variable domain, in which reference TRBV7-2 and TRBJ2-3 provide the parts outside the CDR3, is GAGVSQSPSNKVTEKGKDVELRCDPISGHTALYWYRQSLGQGLEFLIYFQGNSAPDKSGLPSDRFSAERTGGSVSTLTIQRTQQEDSAVYLCASSQGLAGGFFETQYFGPGTRLTVL.

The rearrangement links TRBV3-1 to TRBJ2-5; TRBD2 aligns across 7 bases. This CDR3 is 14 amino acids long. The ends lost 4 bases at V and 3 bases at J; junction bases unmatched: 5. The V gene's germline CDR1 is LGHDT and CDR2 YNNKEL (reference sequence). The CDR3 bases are TGTGCCAGCAGCCTACCGGGACTAAAAGAGACCCAGTACTTC. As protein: CASSLPGLKETQYF.

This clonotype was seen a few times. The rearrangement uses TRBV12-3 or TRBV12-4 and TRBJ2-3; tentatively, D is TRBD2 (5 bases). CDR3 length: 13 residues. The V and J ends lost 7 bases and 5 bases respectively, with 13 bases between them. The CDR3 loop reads CASNLGLEDTQYF. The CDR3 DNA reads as TGTGCCAGCAATCTAGGACTCGAAGATACGCAGTATTTT.

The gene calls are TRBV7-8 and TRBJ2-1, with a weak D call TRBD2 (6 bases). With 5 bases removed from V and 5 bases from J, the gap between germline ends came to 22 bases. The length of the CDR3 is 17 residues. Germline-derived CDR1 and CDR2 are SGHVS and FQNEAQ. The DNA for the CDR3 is TGTGCCAGCAGCCCAGAGTACCCTAGCGTAGGCCACAATGAGCAGTTCTTC. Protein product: CASSPEYPSVGHNEQFF.

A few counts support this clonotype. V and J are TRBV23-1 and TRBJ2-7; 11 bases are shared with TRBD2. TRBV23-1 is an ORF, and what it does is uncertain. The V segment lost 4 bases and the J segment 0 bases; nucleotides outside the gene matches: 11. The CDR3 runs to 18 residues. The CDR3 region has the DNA TGCGCCAGCAGTCCCTTAGGTTTGACTAGCGGGAACTCCTACGAGCAGTACTTC. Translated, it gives CASSPLGLTSGNSYEQYF.

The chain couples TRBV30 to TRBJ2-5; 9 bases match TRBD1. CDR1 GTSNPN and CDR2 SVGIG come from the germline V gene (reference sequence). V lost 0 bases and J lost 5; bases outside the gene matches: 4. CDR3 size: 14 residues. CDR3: CAWSVTGGEETQYF. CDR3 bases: TGTGCCTGGAGTGTAACAGGGGGCGAGGAGACCCAGTACTTC. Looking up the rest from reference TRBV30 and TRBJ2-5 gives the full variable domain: SQTIHQWPATLVQPVGSPLSLECTVEGTSNPNLYWYRQAAGRGLQLLFYSVGIGQISSEVPQNLSASRPQDRQFILSSKKLLLSDSGFYLCAWSVTGGEETQYFGPGTRLLVL.

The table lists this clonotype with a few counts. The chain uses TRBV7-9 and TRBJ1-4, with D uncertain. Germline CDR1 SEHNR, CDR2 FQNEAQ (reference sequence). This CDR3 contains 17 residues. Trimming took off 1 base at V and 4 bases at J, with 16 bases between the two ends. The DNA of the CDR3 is TGTGCCAGCAGCTTAGATCCGGGAGGTGGTAGTAATGAAAAACTGTTTTTT. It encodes CASSLDPGGGSNEKLFF.